These T cell receptor beta chains were read from a single sample in a study of glioma-infiltrating T cells after dendritic cell vaccination. Here immunoSEQ multiplex PCR was the method, and the copy in TCRdb shows in-frame clones only, minus some. Of tens of thousands of clones listed, approximately 78% are singletons. The sample was blood, taken before dendritic cell vaccination. Source of these receptors: a human donor with glioblastoma. Both conserved end residues are part of each CDR3. D genes are given only for firm matches. Clone size is given for some rows only: seen once, a few or many times, or a class if the clone is expanded.

j_call v_call d_call clone_size cdr3_aa cdr3_nt
TRBJ1-1 TRBV7-2 - once CASSLDPGSTEAFF TGTGCCAGCAGCTTAGATCCGGGGTCCACTGAAGCTTTCTTT
TRBJ2-7 TRBV29-1 - - CSVGSQGREQYF TGCAGCGTCGGAAGTCAGGGGCGCGAGCAGTACTTC
TRBJ2-6 TRBV19 TRBD1 - CASTSSGTGRSGANVLTF TGTGCCAGTACCTCTTCCGGGACAGGCCGCTCTGGGGCCAACGTCCTGACTTTC
TRBJ1-1 TRBV7-2 - - CASSLEAFSGSEAFF TGTGCCAGCAGCTTAGAGGCCTTTTCGGGGTCTGAAGCTTTCTTT
TRBJ1-1 TRBV6-5 - few CASSYRPEWHTEAFF TGTGCCAGCAGTTACCGTCCCGAATGGCACACTGAAGCTTTCTTT
TRBJ2-7 TRBV5-1 TRBD1 - CASSWRGTGLAHEQYF TGCGCCAGCAGCTGGAGGGGGACAGGTTTAGCCCACGAGCAGTACTTC
TRBJ2-5 TRBV6-5 TRBD2 - CASGPSGGKQETQYF TGTGCCAGCGGACCGAGCGGGGGTAAACAAGAGACCCAGTACTTC
TRBJ1-5 TRBV12-5 - - CASAPGGVQANQPQHF TGTGCTAGTGCCCCGGGAGGCGTACAGGCTAATCAGCCCCAGCATTTT
TRBJ1-4 TRBV6-5 - - CASSYLRSSKEKLFF TGTGCCAGCAGTTACTTACGGTCCTCCAAAGAAAAACTGTTTTTT
TRBJ1-2 TRBV28 - - CASSIQTGGYYGYTF TGTGCCAGCAGTATCCAAACAGGAGGGTACTATGGCTACACCTTC
TRBJ2-1 TRBV11-2 - - CASSPRRYNEQFF TGTGCCAGCAGCCCCCGCAGATACAATGAGCAGTTCTTC
TRBJ1-5 TRBV6-1 - - CASSDRTGEQPQHF TGTGCCAGCAGTGACCGGACGGGGGAGCAGCCCCAGCATTTT
TRBJ2-7 TRBV2 - - CASSDAGYEQYF TGTGCCAGCAGTGATGCCGGCTACGAGCAGTACTTC
TRBJ1-4 TRBV28 TRBD1 - CASSPSTGRREKLFF TGTGCCAGCAGTCCCTCGACAGGGAGAAGGGAAAAACTGTTTTTT
TRBJ2-7 TRBV6-5 - - CARRQSYEQYF TGTGCCAGAAGACAGTCCTACGAGCAGTACTTC
TRBJ2-1 TRBV5-1 - - CASSIARFNEQFF TGCGCCAGCAGTATAGCTAGATTCAATGAGCAGTTCTTC
TRBJ2-1 TRBV19 TRBD1 - CATQVGQGYSEQFF TGTGCCACCCAGGTCGGACAGGGGTATAGTGAGCAGTTCTTC
TRBJ1-2 TRBV2 - - CASSGTEIYGYTF TGTGCCAGCAGTGGGACAGAAATCTATGGCTACACCTTC
TRBJ2-7 TRBV28 TRBD1 few CASSSSGTGTYEQYF TGTGCCAGCAGTTCCTCCGGGACAGGGACCTACGAGCAGTACTTC
TRBJ2-1 TRBV4-1 - - CASSHPAGGQGHNEQFF TGCGCCAGCAGCCACCCTGCGGGGGGACAGGGCCACAATGAGCAGTTCTTC
TRBJ1-6 TRBV28 - - CASWAPTGWGSPLHF TGTGCCAGCTGGGCACCCACAGGTTGGGGTTCACCCCTCCACTTT
TRBJ1-5 TRBV6-5 - - CASSYEAGENQPQHF TGTGCCAGCAGTTACGAAGCGGGGGAGAATCAGCCCCAGCATTTT
TRBJ2-5 TRBV10-2 TRBD2 - CASSRTSGGQTQYF TGCGCCAGCAGTCGGACTAGCGGCGGCCAGACCCAGTACTTC
TRBJ2-3 TRBV5-1 TRBD2 once CASSYLAASHTDTQYF TGCGCCAGCAGCTATCTAGCGGCTTCACACACAGATACGCAGTATTTT
TRBJ1-1 TRBV9 TRBD1 few CASSPGGGTGDTEAFF TGTGCCAGCAGCCCAGGGGGCGGGACAGGGGACACTGAAGCTTTCTTT
TRBJ2-7 TRBV5-1 - once CASSLDSGFSYEQYF TGCGCCAGCAGCTTGGATTCGGGGTTCTCCTACGAGCAGTACTTC
TRBJ2-1 TRBV2 TRBD2 - CASTEGGSSYNEQFF TGTGCCAGCACCGAGGGCGGGAGCTCCTACAATGAGCAGTTCTTC
TRBJ1-1 TRBV5-1 - few CASSFPDVGGRGTEAFF TGCGCCAGCAGCTTCCCTGATGTGGGGGGTCGTGGCACTGAAGCTTTCTTT
TRBJ2-1 TRBV28 - - CASSFRPGYNEQFF TGTGCCAGCAGTTTCCGTCCCGGTTACAATGAGCAGTTCTTC
TRBJ2-5 TRBV4-1 TRBD2 - CASSQAGGWETQYF TGCGCCAGCAGCCAAGCGGGGGGGTGGGAGACCCAGTACTTC
TRBJ1-2 TRBV7-2 - - CASSSAGGWDYGYTF TGTGCCAGCAGCTCCGCCGGGGGATGGGACTATGGCTACACCTTC
TRBJ1-6 TRBV2 - - CASSVGGWSYNSPLHF TGTGCCAGCAGCGTCGGGGGTTGGTCCTATAATTCACCCCTCCACTTT
TRBJ2-7 TRBV29-1 - - CSGVVAYEQYF TGCAGCGGAGTGGTGGCCTACGAGCAGTACTTC
TRBJ1-2 TRBV19 - few CASSKTGLPYGYTF TGTGCCAGTAGTAAAACAGGGCTCCCCTATGGCTACACCTTC
TRBJ2-1 TRBV6-1 TRBD2 once CASSGTSGGSYNEQFF TGTGCCAGCAGTGGGACTAGCGGGGGTTCCTACAATGAGCAGTTCTTC
TRBJ2-1 TRBV6-1 TRBD1 few CASSVQGPYNEQFF TGTGCCAGCAGTGTACAGGGGCCATACAATGAGCAGTTCTTC
TRBJ1-1 TRBV19 TRBD1 - CASSISGGGGTEAFF TGTGCCAGTAGTATCTCAGGGGGCGGTGGCACTGAAGCTTTCTTT
TRBJ1-5 TRBV28 - once CASRTGPRRFGNQPQHF TGTGCCAGCAGGACAGGCCCTCGAAGGTTCGGCAATCAGCCCCAGCATTTT
TRBJ1-2 TRBV9 TRBD1 once CASSPHGQGYGYTF TGTGCCAGCAGCCCACACGGACAGGGCTATGGCTACACCTTC
TRBJ1-1 TRBV6-5 - once CASSDRTKSTEAFF TGTGCCAGCAGTGACCGGACTAAGAGCACTGAAGCTTTCTTT
TRBJ1-1 TRBV28 - - CASSLNRVGDTEAFF TGTGCCAGCAGTTTAAACAGGGTTGGTGACACTGAAGCTTTCTTT
TRBJ1-5 TRBV18 - few CASSPEGYQPQHF TGTGCCAGCTCACCGGAGGGTTACCAGCCCCAGCATTTT
TRBJ1-2 TRBV6-1 - - CASTRTANYGYTF TGTGCCAGCACCCGGACAGCTAACTATGGCTACACCTTC
TRBJ1-2 TRBV9 - - CASSPDRNYGYTF TGTGCCAGCAGTCCCGACAGGAACTATGGCTACACCTTC
TRBJ2-2 TRBV18 TRBD2 - CASSPLSLAGPNTGELFF TGTGCCAGCTCACCACTTAGTTTAGCGGGGCCGAACACCGGGGAGCTGTTTTTT
TRBJ2-7 TRBV5-5 - once CASSLVRSSYEQYF TGTGCCAGCAGCTTGGTACGGAGCTCCTACGAGCAGTACTTC
TRBJ1-2 TRBV11-2 - - CASSPRTEYNYGYTF TGTGCCAGCAGCCCAAGGACAGAATATAACTATGGCTACACCTTC
TRBJ2-7 TRBV28 TRBD1 - CASRTTGGPVAQQYF TGTGCCAGCAGAACCACAGGGGGCCCGGTAGCCCAGCAGTACTTC
TRBJ1-6 TRBV4-1 - - CASSQEVVRYYNSPLHF TGCGCCAGCAGCCAAGAGGTAGTTAGATACTATAATTCACCCCTCCACTTT
TRBJ2-7 TRBV6-5 - once CASSYSKSGYEQYF TGTGCCAGCAGTTACTCGAAAAGCGGGTACGAGCAGTACTTC
TRBJ1-2 TRBV6-5 - - CASGMLRRNGYTF TGTGCCAGCGGTATGTTGAGGAGGAACGGCTACACCTTC
TRBJ2-7 TRBV19 - - CASSTRRSVEYEQYF TGTGCCAGTAGTACGCGACGGAGCGTTGAATACGAGCAGTACTTC
TRBJ1-5 TRBV6-1 TRBD1 - CASSERQGGQPQHF TGTGCCAGCAGTGAAAGACAGGGAGGTCAGCCCCAGCATTTT
TRBJ2-7 TRBV28 - - CASSPPWAPYEQYF TGTGCCAGCAGTCCCCCGTGGGCCCCCTACGAGCAGTACTTC